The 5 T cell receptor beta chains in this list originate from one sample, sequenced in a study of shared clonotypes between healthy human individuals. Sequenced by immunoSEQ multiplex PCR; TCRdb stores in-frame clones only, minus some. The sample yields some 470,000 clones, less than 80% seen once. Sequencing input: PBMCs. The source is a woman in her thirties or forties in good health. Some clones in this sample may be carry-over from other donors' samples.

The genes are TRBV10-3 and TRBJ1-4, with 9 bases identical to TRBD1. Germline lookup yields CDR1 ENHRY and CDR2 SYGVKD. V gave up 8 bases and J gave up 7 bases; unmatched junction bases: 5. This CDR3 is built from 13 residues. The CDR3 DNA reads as TGTGCCATCCGAGTGGGACAGGGTGAAAAACTGTTTTTT. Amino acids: CAIRVGQGEKLFF.

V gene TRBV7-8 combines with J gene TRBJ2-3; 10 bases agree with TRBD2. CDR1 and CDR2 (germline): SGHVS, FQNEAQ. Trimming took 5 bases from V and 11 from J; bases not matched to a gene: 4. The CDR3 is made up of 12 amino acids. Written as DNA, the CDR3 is TGTGCCAGCAGCCCAGGACTAGCGGAGCAGTATTTT. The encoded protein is CASSPGLAEQYF.

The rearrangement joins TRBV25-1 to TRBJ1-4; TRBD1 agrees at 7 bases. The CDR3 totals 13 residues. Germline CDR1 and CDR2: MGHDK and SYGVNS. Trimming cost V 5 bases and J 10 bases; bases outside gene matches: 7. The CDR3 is CASSPSSGGKLFF. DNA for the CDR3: TGTGCCAGCAGTCCTTCCTCAGGGGGAAAACTGTTTTTT.

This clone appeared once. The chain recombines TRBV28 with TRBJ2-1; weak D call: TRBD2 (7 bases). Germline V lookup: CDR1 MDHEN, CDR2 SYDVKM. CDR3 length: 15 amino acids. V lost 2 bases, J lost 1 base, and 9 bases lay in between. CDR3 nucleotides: TGTGCCAGCAGTTTAAGCGGGACATCCTACAATGAGCAGTTCTTC. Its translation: CASSLSGTSYNEQFF.

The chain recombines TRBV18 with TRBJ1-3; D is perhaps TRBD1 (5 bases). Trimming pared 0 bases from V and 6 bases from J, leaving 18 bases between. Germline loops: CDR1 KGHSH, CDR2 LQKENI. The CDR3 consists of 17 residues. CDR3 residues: CASSPPFRMGRLNTIYF. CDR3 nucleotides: TGTGCCAGCTCACCACCATTTAGGATGGGACGTCTAAACACCATATATTTT.